This T cell receptor beta chain was obtained from a study of cytomegalovirus exposure and HLA in healthy donors. PCR involved 60 Vbeta and 13 Jbeta primers. Assay used: immunoSEQ multiplex PCR; TCRdb lists only in-frame clones, some missing. The sample lists approximately 4,500 clones; 81% were seen once. The CDR3 is 15 residues long. Germline V gene sequence: CDR1 MNHNS, CDR2 SASEGT. With V trimmed by 9 bases and J by 3 bases, 10 bases remained unmatched. This clone was recorded a few times. The sequencing input was PBMCs. This TCR derives from a woman between 40 and 55 years old in good health and CMV-seropositive. The rearrangement uses TRBV6-1 and TRBJ2-2; 7 bases are shared with TRBD2. This chain's CDR3 is CASSNTAGDTGELFF. The CDR3 nucleotides are TGTGCCAGTTCGAATACGGCGGGAGACACCGGGGAGCTGTTTTTT.